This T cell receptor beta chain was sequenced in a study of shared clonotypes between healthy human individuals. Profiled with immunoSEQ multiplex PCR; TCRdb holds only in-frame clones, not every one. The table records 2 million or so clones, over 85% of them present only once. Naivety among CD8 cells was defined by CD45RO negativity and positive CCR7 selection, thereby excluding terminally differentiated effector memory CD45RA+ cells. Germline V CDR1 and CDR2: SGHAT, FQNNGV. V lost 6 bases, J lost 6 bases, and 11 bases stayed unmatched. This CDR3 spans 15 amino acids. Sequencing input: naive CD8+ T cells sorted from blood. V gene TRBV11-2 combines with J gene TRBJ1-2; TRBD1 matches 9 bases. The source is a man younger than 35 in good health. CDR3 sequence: CASSLIPTGGHGYTF. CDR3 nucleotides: TGTGCCAGCAGTCTAATTCCAACAGGGGGCCATGGCTACACCTTC.